The rows below give T cell receptor beta chains drawn from one sample of a study of lymphopenia after photon versus proton radiotherapy. The table came from immunoSEQ multiplex PCR; TCRdb's copy has only in-frame clones and leaves some out. The sample yields about 40,000 clones, 86% seen once. Sequencing was performed on peripheral blood, taken from a patient treated with proton-based radiotherapy. The receptors shown here come from a woman in her seventies with pancreatic cancer. Some clones in this sample may be carry-over from other donors' samples. The CDR3 runs from the conserved cysteine through the conserved F or W. D genes are given only for firm matches. The size entry is marked missing in some rows and otherwise reads once, few, many or a size class.

J | D | V | size | DNA | CDR3
TRBJ2-5 | TRBD1 | TRBV2 | - | TGTGCCAGCAGTGAAGGGCAGGGGGACAAAGAGACCCAGTACTTC | CASSEGQGDKETQYF
TRBJ1-1 | - | TRBV5-1 | - | TGCGCCAGCAGCTCAGGTTCCGGATTGAACACTGAAGCTTTCTTT | CASSSGSGLNTEAFF
TRBJ1-1 | TRBD1 | TRBV18 | - | TGTGCCAGCTCACTACGGACAGGGGCGAACACTGAAGCTTTCTTT | CASSLRTGANTEAFF
TRBJ1-6 | - | TRBV19 | few | TGTGCCAGTGGGGTAGCAGTGAGGGATTCACCCCTCCACTTT | CASGVAVRDSPLHF
TRBJ2-5 | - | TRBV7-9 | - | TGTGCCAGCAGCTTATTGTCCAGTACGAAGACCCAGTACTTC | CASSLLSSTKTQYF
TRBJ1-5 | - | TRBV21-1 | few | TGTGCCAGCCAACAACAGGGGCGGATTGATCAGCCCCAGCATTTT | CASQQQGRIDQPQHF
TRBJ2-1 | - | TRBV4-1 | - | TGCGCCAGCAGCCCCCCTAGCAATGAGCAGTTCTTC | CASSPPSNEQFF
TRBJ2-5 | - | TRBV10-3 | - | TGTGCCATCAGTGAGTGGGGGCAGGGTGACGAGACCCAGTACTTC | CAISEWGQGDETQYF
TRBJ2-3 | - | TRBV14 | - | TGTGCCAGCAGCCATAAGTTAGCGGACACAGATACGCAGTATTTT | CASSHKLADTDTQYF
TRBJ1-1 | - | TRBV18 | - | TGTGCCAGCTCACCAGCGGGGATGAGGGTTGAAGCTTTCTTT | CASSPAGMRVEAFF
TRBJ2-2 | - | TRBV7-9 | - | TGTGCCAGCAGGCCTACGAACACCGGGGAGCTGTTTTTT | CASRPTNTGELFF
TRBJ2-1 | TRBD2 | TRBV15 | - | TGTGCCACCAGCGGTCCCGATAGGAGGGCTAGCGGGAGCTCCTACAATGAGCAGTTCTTC | CATSGPDRRASGSSYNEQFF
TRBJ2-2 | TRBD1 | TRBV30 | - | TGTGCCTGGAGCCTAGGGACAGGAAACACCGGGGAGCTGTTTTTT | CAWSLGTGNTGELFF
TRBJ1-2 | TRBD1 | TRBV19 | - | TGTGCCAGTAGTATACACCCCAGGGGGGTCTATGGCTACACCTTC | CASSIHPRGVYGYTF
TRBJ2-1 | - | TRBV28 | - | TGTGCCAGCAGTTTAAGTTTTTGGGAATACAATGAGCAGTTCTTC | CASSLSFWEYNEQFF
TRBJ2-7 | TRBD1 | TRBV4-2 | - | TGTGCCAGCAGCCAAGATCGAGGGACAGGGTACGAGCAGTACTTC | CASSQDRGTGYEQYF
TRBJ2-7 | - | TRBV11-2 | - | TGTGCCAGCAGCTTAAGGATGGACGAGCAGTACTTC | CASSLRMDEQYF
TRBJ1-4 | - | TRBV4-1 | - | TGCGCCAGCAGCCAAGAGAGACTGAATACTAATGAAAAACTGTTTTTT | CASSQERLNTNEKLFF
TRBJ2-3 | TRBD2 | TRBV28 | few | TGTGCCAGCAGTTCTAGCGGGAGATTAGATACGCAGTATTTT | CASSSSGRLDTQYF
TRBJ1-3 | - | TRBV6-6 | once | TGTGCCAGTAGGGAGGCTGGAAACACCATATATTTT | CASREAGNTIYF
TRBJ1-1 | - | TRBV11-2 | - | TGTGCCAGCAGCTTTTTTCAGGAGACTAACACTGAAGCTTTCTTT | CASSFFQETNTEAFF
TRBJ2-2 | - | TRBV30 | - | TGTGCCTGGAGTGTAAACGGAATCGGCGGGGAGCTGTTTTTT | CAWSVNGIGGELFF
TRBJ1-1 | - | TRBV6-6 | - | TGTGCCAGCAGTCAGAGGGTGGCTTTCTTT | CASSQRVAFF
TRBJ2-3 | - | TRBV9 | - | TGTGCCAGCAGCGTAGGACTAGGGGCAGATACGCAGTATTTT | CASSVGLGADTQYF
TRBJ1-4 | - | TRBV28 | - | TGTGCCAGCAGGGAAGGCTCAACTAATGAAAAACTGTTTTTT | CASREGSTNEKLFF
TRBJ2-7 | TRBD1 | TRBV5-5 | - | TGTGCCAGCAGCTTGGGTCACAGGGGGGTCTACGAGCAGTACTTC | CASSLGHRGVYEQYF
TRBJ1-1 | - | TRBV7-9 | - | TGTGCCAGCAGACTACAGGGCCAGAACACTGAAGCTTTCTTT | CASRLQGQNTEAFF
TRBJ1-1 | - | TRBV14 | - | TGTGCCAGCAGCCAAGCTGGACGGAAGAACACTGAAGCTTTCTTT | CASSQAGRKNTEAFF
TRBJ1-5 | - | TRBV5-5 | - | TGTGCCAGCAGCGGGGGAGGAGGCAATCAGCCCCAGCATTTT | CASSGGGGNQPQHF
TRBJ1-2 | - | TRBV5-1 | - | TGCGCCAGCAGCTTGGCAAATGGACAGCTCCTCGACGGCTACACCTTC | CASSLANGQLLDGYTF
TRBJ2-2 | TRBD2 | TRBV5-1 | - | TGCGCCTGCCGCAAGCGGGGGAACACCGGGGAGCTGTTTTTT | CACRKRGNTGELFF
TRBJ1-5 | - | TRBV4-1 | - | TGCGCCAGCAGCCAAGATCAGGCCAGGCAGCCCCAGCATTTT | CASSQDQARQPQHF
TRBJ2-5 | - | TRBV7-9 | few | TGTGCCAGCAGCTCATGGACAGTTCCAAAAGAGACCCAGTACTTC | CASSSWTVPKETQYF
TRBJ2-5 | - | TRBV19 | - | TGTGCCAGTAGTATAGTCGTACAAGAGACCCAGTACTTC | CASSIVVQETQYF
TRBJ2-7 | - | TRBV6-5 | - | TGTGCCAGCTTCAGTCTCTCGGGTCAATCCTACGAGCAGTACTTC | CASFSLSGQSYEQYF
TRBJ1-2 | - | TRBV27 | few | TGTGCCAGCAGTTTGGGGGAAAGCTATGGCTACACCTTC | CASSLGESYGYTF
TRBJ1-4 | - | TRBV28 | - | TGTGCCAGCAGTTTCGGGGGGCCTAATGAAAAACTGTTTTTT | CASSFGGPNEKLFF
TRBJ1-1 | - | TRBV7-8 | - | TGTGCCAGCAGCTTAGCAGCGGTCTCCGAAGCTTTCTTT | CASSLAAVSEAFF
TRBJ1-1 | - | TRBV15 | - | TGTGCCACCAGCAGAGGGAGGGGTGGGATGAACACTGAAGCTTTCTTT | CATSRGRGGMNTEAFF
TRBJ2-7 | - | TRBV2 | - | TGTGCCAGCAGTGACAGCTACGAGCAGTACTTC | CASSDSYEQYF
TRBJ2-1 | TRBD1 | TRBV12-5 | - | TGTGCTAGTGGTTTGGCCGGGACAGGGAGCAATGAGCAGTTCTTC | CASGLAGTGSNEQFF
TRBJ1-4 | TRBD1 | TRBV5-1 | few | TGCGCCAGCAGCTATGGACAGGGAGCAACTAATGAAAAACTGTTTTTT | CASSYGQGATNEKLFF
TRBJ2-1 | - | TRBV14 | - | TGTGCCAGCAGCCAAGTAGGGTCAGGGCCTTACAATGAGCAGTTCTTC | CASSQVGSGPYNEQFF
TRBJ2-3 | - | TRBV6-5 | - | TGTGCCAGCAGTTACTCGGGGGGACGGACAGATACGCAGTATTTT | CASSYSGGRTDTQYF
TRBJ1-4 | - | TRBV5-1 | - | TGCGCCAGCAGCTTTACAGGGTCAACTAATGAAAAACTGTTTTTT | CASSFTGSTNEKLFF
TRBJ1-4 | - | TRBV11-1 | - | TGTGCCAGCAGCTGGGGCAGCGCTGAAAAACTGTTTTTT | CASSWGSAEKLFF
TRBJ1-2 | - | TRBV5-6 | - | TGTGCCAGCGCGGGACAAACCTATGGCTACACCTTC | CASAGQTYGYTF
TRBJ1-3 | - | TRBV11-2 | - | TGTGCCAGCGGCTATCGGGTATTCGCTGGAAACACCATATATTTT | CASGYRVFAGNTIYF
TRBJ1-2 | - | TRBV29-1 | - | TGCAGCGTTGAAAAGGACAACTATGGCTACACCTTC | CSVEKDNYGYTF
TRBJ1-5 | - | TRBV28 | - | TGTGCCAGCAGTTTAGGTGGACAGCCCCAGCATTTT | CASSLGGQPQHF
TRBJ2-5 | TRBD2 | TRBV9 | - | TGTGCCAGCAGCGTTAGAAGCGGGAGCCAAGAGACCCAGTACTTC | CASSVRSGSQETQYF
TRBJ2-7 | - | TRBV6-6 | - | TGTGCCAGCAGTTACTCGTTCTCCGGGTACGAGCAGTACTTC | CASSYSFSGYEQYF
TRBJ2-3 | - | TRBV7-6 | once | TGTGCCAGCAGCTTAATGGCGGATACGCAGTATTTT | CASSLMADTQYF
TRBJ2-1 | - | TRBV7-3 | - | TGTGCCAGCAGCTCCGCCACCGGGGCCCAGGGTGAGCAGTTCTTC | CASSSATGAQGEQFF
TRBJ2-3 | - | TRBV13 | once | TGTGCCAGCAGCTTAACAAGACTATTAAGCACAGATACGCAGTATTTT | CASSLTRLLSTDTQYF
TRBJ2-4 | - | TRBV28 | - | TGTGCCAGCAGCCCTTACGAGAGGGGGGCCCTAGCCAAAAACATTCAGTACTTC | CASSPYERGALAKNIQYF
TRBJ2-1 | TRBD2 | TRBV27 | - | TGTGCCAGCAGTTTCGTAGCGGGAGGGAGCTACAATGAGCAGTTCTTC | CASSFVAGGSYNEQFF
TRBJ2-7 | TRBD2 | TRBV5-1 | once | TGCGCCAGCAGCCCAGGGGTAGCGGGAGGGCAAGGTTACGAGCAGTACTTC | CASSPGVAGGQGYEQYF
TRBJ2-1 | TRBD2 | TRBV29-1 | - | TGCAGCGTGGTAATGAGGGCTAGCGGCTACAATGAGCAGTTCTTC | CSVVMRASGYNEQFF